This T cell receptor beta chain came from a study of shared clonotypes between healthy human individuals. Regarding the study as a whole: An anticipated effect of sequencing depth on clonotype sharing among donors was recognized. Clonotypes that were shared across several donors made up around 5% of naive CD4 clonotypes. Non-shared clonotypes had lower generation probabilities than clonotypes shared by all four sorted-subset donors.

This CDR3 is 15 amino acids long. Trimming cost V 6 bases and J 0 bases, with 12 bases left between them. The germline CDR1 and CDR2 sequences are SGHAT and FQNNGV. Sequencing used immunoSEQ multiplex PCR; TCRdb keeps in-frame clones, though not all of them. The table has some 1,900,000 clones, roughly 95% seen once; the top ten hold under 1.5%. As for this clone: Its specificity is not known.

The naive CD8 subset, CD45RO-negative cells positively selected for CCR7, excluded terminally differentiated effector memory CD45RA+ cells. The chain joins TRBV11-2 to TRBJ1-3; D uncertain. The sample taken for sequencing was naive CD8+ T cells sorted from blood. This receptor was obtained from a man aged 18 to 29 in good health. The DNA of the CDR3 is TGTGCCAGCAGTCGGACGGCTAGCTCTGGAAACACCATATATTTT. Its translation is CASSRTASSGNTIYF.